One and the same sample provided the 32 T cell receptor beta chains below, sequenced in a study of cytomegalovirus exposure and HLA in healthy donors. Clones were sequenced by immunoSEQ multiplex PCR, and TCRdb holds only the in-frame ones, with some missing. The sample yields about 150,000 clones, around nine tenths seen once. The specimen sequenced was PBMCs. The origin of the receptors is a man between 18 and 35 years old in good health and CMV-seropositive.

The chain employs TRBV7-8 and TRBJ1-2; TRBD1 agrees at 7 bases. The V and J ends lost 6 bases and 4 bases, in that order; junction bases with no gene match: 11. From germline, CDR1 is SGHVS and CDR2 FQNEAQ. This CDR3 contains 15 residues. This CDR3 is CASSRTGTDLYGYTF. In nucleotides, the CDR3 is TGTGCCAGCAGTCGGACCGGGACAGACCTCTATGGCTACACCTTC.

This clone appeared a single time. The rearrangement joins TRBV7-4 to TRBJ1-4; D unresolved. V lost 7 bases to trimming and J lost 4 bases, with 13 bases between them. The length of the CDR3 is 14 residues. Germline CDR1 is SGHVT and CDR2 is SQSDAQ. CDR3 in amino acids: CASTHRHHNEKLFF. CDR3 DNA sequence: TGTGCCAGCACCCATCGACACCATAATGAAAAACTGTTTTTT.

This clone was seen at least ten times. The chain joins TRBV6-1 to TRBJ2-3; TRBD2 matches 12 bases. Germline V gene sequence: CDR1 MNHNS, CDR2 SASEGT. With V trimmed by 6 bases and J by 4 bases, 5 bases remained unmatched. The CDR3 spans 15 residues. CDR3 coding DNA: TGTGCCAGCAGCCGACTAGCGGGGGAGGCAGATACGCAGTATTTT. This codes for CASSRLAGEADTQYF.

V usage is TRBV9 and J usage is TRBJ2-7; D may be TRBD2 (5 bases). The CDR3 has 14 amino acids. Trimming stripped 3 bases from V and 8 bases from J, with 18 bases between. Germline values: CDR1 SGDLS, CDR2 YYNGEE. This chain's CDR3 is CASSEGSGAGKQYF. The CDR3 bases are TGTGCCAGCAGCGAAGGGAGTGGAGCTGGAAAGCAGTACTTC.

This chain links TRBV5-4 with TRBJ1-6; no reliable D call. The germline V and J ends were trimmed by 7 bases and 0 bases, with 8 bases remaining between them. The CDR3 is 14 amino acids. CDR1 SGHNT and CDR2 YYREEE come from the germline V gene (reference sequence). The CDR3 sequence: CASRGSSYNSPLHF. The CDR3 bases are TGTGCCAGCCGCGGTAGCTCCTATAATTCACCCCTCCACTTT. Complete variable domain (other parts from reference TRBV5-4 and TRBJ1-6): ETGVTQSPTHLIKTRGQQVTLRCSSQSGHNTVSWYQQALGQGPQFIFQYYREEENGRGNFPPRFSGLQFPNYSSELNVNALELDDSALYLCASRGSSYNSPLHFGNGTRLTVT.

CDR3 coding DNA: TGTGCCAGCAGCTTAGCGGTCTCGGGGGCCGGGGAGCTGTTTTTT. This gives the protein CASSLAVSGAGELFF. This chain connects TRBV7-6 to TRBJ2-2, with a possible D match to TRBD2 (6 bases). Germline V gives CDR1 SGHVS, CDR2 FNYEAQ. The CDR3 covers 15 residues. The V end was cut by 0 bases, the J end by 6 bases, with 11 bases between.

The V gene is TRBV6-4, the J gene TRBJ2-3; D may be TRBD2 (5 bases). V shed 0 bases and J shed 2 bases, with 6 bases lying between them. This CDR3 has 14 amino acids. Germline V lookup: CDR1 MRHNA, CDR2 SNTAGT. In nucleotides, the CDR3 is TGTGCCAGCAGTGACTCGGGAGCCACAGATACGCAGTATTTT. Translation gives CASSDSGATDTQYF.

This chain connects TRBV10-2 to TRBJ2-7; TRBD1 aligns across 9 bases. This CDR3 has 17 amino acids. CDR1 WSHSY and CDR2 SAAADI come from the germline V gene. V lost 5 bases to trimming and J lost 6 bases; unmatched junction nucleotides: 17. The DNA for the CDR3 is TGCGCCAGCAGTTCCCGGGACAGGGTATCGGGCACTGGCGAGCAGTACTTC. This sequence encodes CASSSRDRVSGTGEQYF.

This clone is a singleton in its sample. The CDR3 DNA reads as TGTGCCAGCACCTCGCTCGGGGGGATGGGCAATCAGCCCCAGCATTTT. The encoded protein is CASTSLGGMGNQPQHF. The chain joins TRBV6-6 to TRBJ1-5, with a tentative D call TRBD1 (5 bases). The CDR3 extends over 16 amino acids. V was clipped by 7 bases and J by 2 bases, with 18 bases between them. CDR1 is MNHNY, CDR2 SVGAGI, per germline (reference sequence).

The chain's CDR3 is CASSWETSRPGELFF. The CDR3 bases are TGTGCCAGCAGTTGGGAGACTAGCAGGCCCGGGGAGCTGTTTTTT. The V gene is TRBV6-5, the J gene TRBJ2-2, with 7 bases that match TRBD2. CDR3 length equals 15 residues. Germline V gene data show CDR1 as MNHEY and CDR2 as SVGAGI. V lost 4 bases and J lost 6; bases outside the gene matches: 8.

The chain employs TRBV4-2 and TRBJ1-2; D is perhaps TRBD1 (5 bases). CDR1 LGHNA and CDR2 YNFKEQ come from the germline V gene. CDR3 length: 14 residues. Trimming took 0 bases from V and 2 from J, leaving 7 bases between them. CDR3 sequence: CASSQDRANYGYTF. In DNA, the CDR3 is TGTGCCAGCAGCCAAGACAGGGCGAACTATGGCTACACCTTC.

This clone was observed once. V gene TRBV7-9 combines with J gene TRBJ2-1, with 12 bases matching TRBD2. Germline CDR1 is SEHNR and CDR2 is FQNEAQ (reference sequence). The V and J ends lost 6 bases and 4 bases, in that order; junction bases with no gene match: 4. This CDR3 comprises 15 residues. This CDR3 reads CASSPLAGGYNEQFF. CDR3 nucleotide sequence: TGTGCCAGCAGTCCTCTAGCGGGAGGGTACAATGAGCAGTTCTTC.

This chain connects TRBV6-5 to TRBJ2-3, with TRBD2 identical over 9 bases. V shed 3 bases, J shed 1 base, and the junction held 2 bases outside the gene matches. CDR3 length equals 15 residues. Germline CDR1 MNHEY, CDR2 SVGAGI. The CDR3 DNA reads TGTGCCAGCAGTTATTCTAGCGGGGGCACAGATACGCAGTATTTT. It codes for CASSYSSGGTDTQYF.

There are a few counts of this clone. The V call is TRBV13, the J call TRBJ1-2; D perhaps matches TRBD1 (5 bases). There are 13 residues in the CDR3. Per germline, CDR1 PRHDT and CDR2 FYEKMQ (reference sequence). Trimming took off 5 bases at V and 7 bases at J, with 14 bases between the two ends. This CDR3 is CASSAVRASGYTF. The CDR3 DNA is TGTGCCAGCAGCGCCGTCAGGGCGAGTGGCTACACCTTC.

The genes are TRBV6-5 and TRBJ2-3; 10 bases are shared with TRBD1. The germline gives CDR1 MNHEY, CDR2 SVGAGI. The CDR3 runs to 15 residues. The J segment lost 0 bases and the V segment lost 6 bases, leaving 3 bases of the junction unmatched. The CDR3 sequence: CASRLDRGSTDTQYF. The DNA of the CDR3 is TGTGCCAGCAGGCTGGACAGGGGGAGCACAGATACGCAGTATTTT.

The V call is TRBV5-1, the J call TRBJ1-2, with 9 nucleotides matching TRBD1. V was pared by 4 bases and J by 8 bases, with 3 bases of the junction left unmatched. The CDR3 is made up of 12 amino acids. Germline V gene sequence: CDR1 SGHRS, CDR2 YFSETQ. CDR3: CASSTDRGGYTF. The CDR3 DNA is TGCGCCAGCAGCACGGACAGGGGCGGCTACACCTTC.

V gene TRBV6-6 combines with J gene TRBJ1-6; the match to TRBD1 covers 10 bases. CDR1 MNHNY and CDR2 SVGAGI come from the germline V gene (reference sequence). The J segment lost 10 bases and the V segment lost 10 bases, leaving 4 bases of the junction unmatched. The CDR3 has 12 amino acids. The CDR3 is CATGTGASPLHF. The CDR3 DNA sequence: TGTGCCACCGGGACAGGGGCCTCACCCCTCCACTTT.

The CDR3, as DNA: TGTGCCAGTAGTATACCCGGTCGGACAGCTAACTATGGCTACACCTTC. Protein product: CASSIPGRTANYGYTF. This sequence joins TRBV19 and TRBJ1-2; tentative D call: TRBD1 (6 bases). Germline V gene sequence: CDR1 LNHDA, CDR2 SQIVND (reference sequence). This CDR3 has 16 amino acids. The germline V and J ends were trimmed by 2 bases and 0 bases, with 13 bases remaining between them.

The table lists this clone with a count of one. J is TRBJ1-3 and V is TRBV4-3; no definite D call. This CDR3 comprises 14 residues. The V and J ends lost 2 bases and 9 bases respectively, with 14 bases between them. Germline loops: CDR1 LGHNA, CDR2 YSLEER. Here the CDR3 reads CASSQTPGLGTIYF. The CDR3, as DNA: TGCGCCAGCAGCCAAACCCCTGGTCTCGGCACCATATATTTT.

The rearrangement links TRBV4-1 to TRBJ2-5; TRBD2 might be the D (7 bases). CDR1 is MGHRA and CDR2 is YSYEKL in the germline V gene. With 5 bases removed from V and 4 bases from J, the gap between germline ends came to 26 bases. The CDR3 runs 18 residues. CDR3 in DNA: TGCGCCAGCAGCATGACGCGGGGGCCCAAAAGGACTCTAGAGACCCAGTACTTC. Encoded protein: CASSMTRGPKRTLETQYF.

V and J are TRBV9 and TRBJ2-2, with TRBD2 matching over 8 bases. This CDR3 is built from 16 residues. The J segment lost 4 bases and the V segment lost 0 bases, leaving 5 bases of the junction unmatched. CDR1 is SGDLS and CDR2 is YYNGEE in the germline V gene. The CDR3 loop is CASSVARGGGTGELFF. For the CDR3, the DNA is TGTGCCAGCAGCGTAGCACGGGGGGGCGGCACCGGGGAGCTGTTTTTT.

For the CDR3, the DNA is TGTGCCAGCAGCCAAGGGGACAGGGCCAACGTCCTGACTTTC. Translating it yields CASSQGDRANVLTF. The rearrangement links TRBV4-2 to TRBJ2-6; D possibly corresponds to TRBD1 (6 bases). The CDR3 has 14 residues. Looked up from germline, CDR1 is LGHNA and CDR2 is YNFKEQ. V was cut by 1 base and J by 5 bases, with 6 bases left in between.

Ten or more counts support this clone. The chain links TRBV14 to TRBJ1-3, with 9 positions matching TRBD1. The CDR3 is made up of 14 amino acids. Germline V gene data show CDR1 as SGHDN and CDR2 as FVKESK. V shed 4 bases, J shed 8 bases, and the junction held 6 bases outside the gene matches. This CDR3 reads CASSRFDRGDTIYF. CDR3 in DNA: TGTGCCAGCAGCCGATTCGACAGGGGGGACACCATATATTTT.

The chain uses TRBV11-2 and TRBJ1-4; 7 bases align to TRBD1. The junction had 14 bases not matched to a gene; V was cut back by 5 bases and J by 8 bases. The CDR3 spans 16 residues. CDR1 and CDR2 (germline): SGHAT, FQNNGV. In DNA, the CDR3 is TGTGCCAGCAGCCAATCCCATACAGGGGTGGGGGAAAAACTGTTTTTT. Its protein is CASSQSHTGVGEKLFF.

The rearrangement links TRBV11-2 to TRBJ2-7; 8 bases align to TRBD1. Germline CDR1 and CDR2: SGHAT and FQNNGV. This CDR3 region has 15 residues. The trim removed 4 bases at V and 0 bases at J, leaving 5 bases unmatched. CDR3 coding DNA: TGTGCCAGCAGCTCTGACAGGGGTACCTCCTACGAGCAGTACTTC. It is translated as CASSSDRGTSYEQYF.

This chain connects TRBV18 to TRBJ2-1; TRBD2 matches at 8 bases. The CDR3 is 14 residues long. Germline CDR1 and CDR2: KGHSH and LQKENI. Unmatched junction bases numbered 8, after V lost 5 bases and J lost 8 bases. The CDR3 DNA is TGTGCCAGCTCAGATCTAGCGGGTTTCGATGAGCAGTTCTTC. It yields the protein CASSDLAGFDEQFF.

This clone was detected only once. The chain combines TRBV7-2 with TRBJ1-5; 7 bases map to TRBD1. Germline CDR1 and CDR2: SGHTA and FQGNSA. This CDR3 region has 18 residues. V shed 6 bases, J shed 0 bases, and the junction held 14 bases outside the gene matches. The DNA for the CDR3 is TGTGCCAGCAGTTCCGGGACAGACGACGGATATAGCAATCAGCCCCAGCATTTT. Translated, it gives CASSSGTDDGYSNQPQHF.

Worth noting for this clone: The identical CDR3 is also encoded by other nucleotide sequences in the sample. This chain uses TRBV6-5 with TRBJ1-1; a weak D match, TRBD1 (5 bases). This CDR3 is built from 14 residues. With 3 bases removed from V and 2 bases from J, the gap between germline ends came to 10 bases. Germline V CDR1 and CDR2: MNHEY, SVGAGI. CDR3 residues: CASSYGQGNTEAFF. The CDR3 coding sequence is TGTGCCAGCAGTTATGGGCAGGGAAACACTGAAGCTTTCTTT.

The chain is built from TRBV4-1 and TRBJ2-3; 8 bases fit TRBD2. Looked up from germline, CDR1 is MGHRA and CDR2 is YSYEKL. Unmatched junction bases numbered 6, after V lost 1 base and J lost 3 bases. The CDR3 is 16 residues long. CDR3 residues: CASSQGWAGGTDTQYF. In DNA form, the CDR3 reads TGCGCCAGCAGCCAAGGGTGGGCGGGGGGAACAGATACGCAGTATTTT.

The J gene is TRBJ2-3, the V gene TRBV7-6, with 11 positions matching TRBD2. With V trimmed by 1 base and J by 5 bases, 5 bases remained unmatched. The CDR3 consists of 16 residues. CDR1 and CDR2 from the germline V gene are SGHVS and FNYEAQ. The CDR3: CASSLGLAGLEDTQYF. The CDR3 DNA is TGTGCCAGCAGCTTAGGACTAGCGGGATTGGAAGATACGCAGTATTTT.

The V gene is TRBV11-2, the J gene TRBJ2-6; 10 bases agree with TRBD1. The CDR3 consists of 15 residues. CDR1 is SGHAT, CDR2 FQNNGV, per germline. In nucleotides, the CDR3 is TGTGGGACAGGGGGAACCTTCTCTGGGGCCAACGTCCTGACTTTC. This gives the protein CGTGGTFSGANVLTF.

A note on this clone: At one end, the junction sequence differs from germline, possibly due to a read error. The chain couples TRBV6-5 to TRBJ2-4; D is undetermined. Germline assignment: CDR1 MNHEY and CDR2 SVGAGI. CDR3 length: 8 amino acids. The CDR3 DNA follows: TGTGCCAGCAGTTTAGAAGAGTTC. Amino acid sequence: CASSLEEF.